The 22 T cell receptor beta chains presented below share a single source sample, sequenced in a study of T cells in Graves' hyperthyroidism and ophthalmopathy. Amplification targeted TCR beta CDR3 regions from RNA transcripts. The primer set for the first-round RT-PCR of the TCR CDR3 was HTBI. One entry per CDR3 protein, called by TCRdb with MiXCR from the multiplex PCR reads. Of more than 650,000 distinct CDR3 sequences listed, approximately 15% are singletons. Sequenced sample: blood. The receptors were gathered from a woman aged 18-29 years with Graves' hyperthyroidism.

The chain employs TRBV7-9 and TRBJ1-6; D call uncertain. Trimming took off 8 bases at V and 3 bases at J, with 14 bases between the two ends. Germline-derived CDR1 and CDR2 are SEHNR and FQNEAQ (reference sequence). CDR3 size: 15 residues. In nucleotides, the CDR3 is TGTGCCAGCGCCGGCGGGGATAACTATAATTCACCCCTCCACTTT. It translates to CASAGGDNYNSPLHF.

This sequence joins TRBV4-1 and TRBJ2-7; 8 bases are shared with TRBD1. Germline loops: CDR1 MGHRA, CDR2 YSYEKL. The CDR3 is 16 amino acids. The ends lost 4 bases at V and 0 bases at J; junction bases unmatched: 8. CDR3 bases: TGCGCCAGCAGCCCTAAAGGGACAGGACCCTCCTACGAGCAGTACTTC. Its translation: CASSPKGTGPSYEQYF.

This clonotype came up many times. The rearrangement joins TRBV6-5 to TRBJ2-5, with 7 nucleotides matching TRBD2. Germline lookup yields CDR1 MNHEY and CDR2 SVGAGI. Trimming at V came to 0 bases and at J to 5 bases, leaving 9 bases not matched to a gene. CDR3 length equals 16 residues. In DNA, the CDR3 is TGTGCCAGCAGTTACTCCGTTGGCGGGAGTGGGGAGACCCAGTACTTC. Translation: CASSYSVGGSGETQYF.

There are many counts of this clonotype. At one of its ends the junction is not consistent with the germline gene, which may arise from a read error. J is TRBJ2-2 and V is TRBV28; a weak D match, TRBD2 (6 bases). In germline, CDR1 is MDHEN, CDR2 SYDVKM. The CDR3 length is 16 residues. The CDR3: CAISLYAGSNTGELFF. The CDR3 nucleotides read TGTGCCATCAGTTTATATGCGGGATCGAACACCGGGGAGCTGTTTTTT.

There are a few counts of this clonotype. V and J are TRBV29-1 and TRBJ2-7; possible D gene TRBD1, 6 bases. The CDR3 consists of 15 residues. Trimming took 7 bases from V and 3 from J, leaving 22 bases between them. CDR1 is SQVTM, CDR2 ANQGSEA, per germline. In DNA, the CDR3 is TGCAGCGCCGAAAGCCACCAGGGGAATAACTACGAGCAGTACTTC. Translating gives CSAESHQGNNYEQYF.

V and J are TRBV7-8 and TRBJ1-2; D is possibly TRBD1 (5 bases). The CDR3 consists of 14 residues. The V end lost 4 bases, the J end lost 4 bases, and 13 bases lay between the germline ends. CDR1 and CDR2 from the germline V gene are SGHVS and FQNEAQ. CDR3 residues: CASSSDTSFYGYTF. As DNA, the CDR3 is TGTGCCAGCAGCTCGGACACTTCTTTCTATGGCTACACCTTC.

This chain joins TRBV29-1 and TRBJ2-5; the D gene is possibly TRBD1 (6 bases). Trimming left V 7 bases short and J 0 bases short, with 6 bases between. This CDR3 has 11 residues. Per germline, CDR1 SQVTM and CDR2 ANQGSEA. CDR3 nucleotides: TGCAGCGGGGGGCACCAAGAGACCCAGTACTTC. This gives the protein CSGGHQETQYF.

This clonotype was counted many times. The rearrangement uses TRBV13 and TRBJ2-1; 14 bases match TRBD2. The trim removed 1 base at V and 8 bases at J, leaving 1 base unmatched. CDR3 length: 15 amino acids. The germline V gene encodes CDR1 PRHDT and CDR2 FYEKMQ (reference sequence). CDR3 protein: CASSLEGLAGDEQFF. The CDR3 DNA reads as TGTGCCAGCAGCTTAGAGGGACTAGCGGGAGATGAGCAGTTCTTC.

This clonotype appeared a few times. The chain couples TRBV19 to TRBJ1-4; a weak D match, TRBD1 (5 bases). CDR3 length: 16 residues. V was trimmed by 4 bases and J by 3 bases, leaving 15 bases between them. Germline V lookup: CDR1 LNHDA, CDR2 SQIVND (reference sequence). As DNA, the CDR3 is TGTGCCAGTAGTACGCCGGCCATGGGGGCTAATGAAAAACTGTTTTTT. Translation gives CASSTPAMGANEKLFF.

CDR3 loop: CASSMGKDTQYF. As DNA, the CDR3 is TGTGCCAGTAGTATGGGAAAAGATACGCAGTATTTT. The J gene is TRBJ2-3, the V gene TRBV19; no firm D call. Trimming pared 3 bases from V and 5 bases from J, leaving 6 bases between. Germline V gene data show CDR1 as LNHDA and CDR2 as SQIVND (reference sequence). The CDR3 is 12 residues long. Full variable domain (missing parts from reference TRBV19 and TRBJ2-3): DGGITQSPKYLFRKEGQNVTLSCEQNLNHDAMYWYRQDPGQGLRLIYYSQIVNDFQKGDIAEGYSVSREKKESFPLTVTSAQKNPTAFYLCASSMGKDTQYFGPGTRLTVL.

This clonotype showed up many times. This rearrangement joins TRBV2 to TRBJ1-1; D is unclear. V lost 7 bases to trimming and J lost 0 bases, with 9 bases between them. The CDR3 loop spans 13 amino acids. Germline lookup yields CDR1 SNHLY and CDR2 FYNNEI. The CDR3 reads CASMEYMNTEAFF. CDR3 bases: TGTGCCAGCATGGAGTATATGAACACTGAAGCTTTCTTT.

This clonotype was observed a handful of times. This chain uses TRBV9 with TRBJ1-1; maybe TRBD1 (5 bases). Trimming pared 6 bases from V and 0 bases from J, leaving 18 bases between. CDR3 size: 16 residues. Germline CDR1 is SGDLS and CDR2 is YYNGEE. CDR3: CASTPGGSLLNTEAFF. The CDR3 nucleotides read TGTGCCAGCACCCCGGGGGGGTCCTTGCTGAACACTGAAGCTTTCTTT.

This clonotype was detected many times. This sequence joins TRBV20-1 and TRBJ2-1, with a possible D match to TRBD1 (5 bases). Germline V lookup: CDR1 DFQATT, CDR2 SNEGSKA (reference sequence). The CDR3 length is 15 residues. CDR3 residues: CSSMPPWGSDNEQFF. For the CDR3, the DNA is TGCAGCTCAATGCCCCCGTGGGGCTCGGACAATGAGCAGTTCTTC.

V gene TRBV7-9 combines with J gene TRBJ1-1; D is unclear. Germline loops: CDR1 SEHNR, CDR2 FQNEAQ (reference sequence). V shed 5 bases and J shed 1 base, with 11 bases lying between them. CDR3 length equals 14 residues. Here the CDR3 reads CASSKVGSNTEAFF. The DNA for the CDR3 is TGTGCCAGCAGCAAAGTGGGGTCGAACACTGAAGCTTTCTTT.

This clonotype was seen at least ten times. The V call is TRBV12-3 or TRBV12-4, the J call TRBJ1-2; the D gene is possibly TRBD1 (6 bases). The V end lost 2 bases, the J end lost 3 bases, and 13 bases lay between the germline ends. The CDR3 totals 15 residues. CDR3 in DNA: TGTGCCAGCAGTTTAAATCCGGGGGCCGACTATGGCTACACCTTC. Its protein is CASSLNPGADYGYTF.

This clonotype came up many times. The V and J genes are TRBV5-1 and TRBJ1-1; possible D gene TRBD1, 5 bases. Trimming stripped 2 bases from V and 4 bases from J, with 15 bases between. Germline V gene lookup returns CDR1 SGHRS and CDR2 YFSETQ. The CDR3 is 15 amino acids. This CDR3 is CASSFWGAPGTEAFF. The CDR3 coding sequence is TGCGCCAGCAGCTTTTGGGGCGCGCCGGGCACTGAAGCTTTCTTT.

In its sample, this clonotype was seen a few times. The chain is built from TRBV12-3 or TRBV12-4 and TRBJ2-7, with D possibly TRBD1 on 6 matching bases. The V end lost 2 bases, the J end lost 7 bases, and 18 bases lay between the germline ends. The CDR3 has 15 amino acids. CDR3 DNA sequence: TGTGCCAGCAGTTTACCCGGACAGCGGAGAGGGGAGCAGTACTTC. It is translated as CASSLPGQRRGEQYF.

The CDR3, as DNA: TGTGCCACCAGTGACCCGAGTATGGGAAACACCATATATTTT. The encoded protein is CATSDPSMGNTIYF. The chain joins TRBV24-1 to TRBJ1-3, with D unclear. Trimming removed 4 bases at V and 4 bases at J, with 10 bases between. This CDR3 is built from 14 residues. Germline loops: CDR1 KGHDR, CDR2 SFDVKD.

V and J are TRBV11-3 and TRBJ2-5; 8 nucleotides line up with TRBD1. Germline values: CDR1 SGHNT, CDR2 YENEEA. CDR3 length equals 13 residues. V trimming: 5 bases; J trimming: 7 bases; junction bases outside the gene matches: 6. The chain's CDR3 is CASSPRGQGTQYF. The CDR3 DNA reads TGTGCCAGCAGCCCCCGCGGACAGGGGACCCAGTACTTC. The variable domain in full, with the rest retrieved from reference TRBV11-3 and TRBJ2-5, is EAGVVQSPRYKIIEKKQPVAFWCNPISGHNTLYWYLQNLGQGPELLIRYENEEAVDDSQLPKDRFSAERLKGVDSTLKIQPAELGDSAVYLCASSPRGQGTQYFGPGTRLLVL.

This clonotype was detected ten times or more. The chain employs TRBV28 and TRBJ2-7; TRBD1 might be the D (12 bases). This CDR3 is built from 18 residues. V lost 4 bases and J 8 bases, leaving 30 bases between the germline ends. CDR1 is MDHEN and CDR2 is SYDVKM in the germline V gene. The CDR3 DNA is TGTGCCAGCAGTTCGGGACAGGGGGCGTTAACTAGCGGGGGTAAGCAGTACTTC. This sequence encodes CASSSGQGALTSGGKQYF. The full variable domain, rest sourced from reference TRBV28 and TRBJ2-7, is DVKVTQSSRYLVKRTGEKVFLECVQDMDHENMFWYRQDPGLGLRLIYFSYDVKMKEKGDIPEGYSVSREKKERFSLILESASTNQTSMYLCASSSGQGALTSGGKQYFGPGTRLTVT.

This clonotype was seen ten or more times. The chain uses TRBV7-2 and TRBJ2-1; the D is unclear. Deletions cut 5 bases from V and 0 bases from J, with 17 bases between. The germline V gene encodes CDR1 SGHTA and CDR2 FQGNSA. The CDR3 sequence is 17 residues long. The CDR3 loop is CASSHSRMVSSYNEQFF. CDR3 DNA sequence: TGTGCCAGCAGCCATTCCAGGATGGTTAGCTCCTACAATGAGCAGTTCTTC. Supplemented by reference TRBV7-2 and TRBJ2-1, the full variable domain reads GAGVSQSPSNKVTEKGKDVELRCDPISGHTALYWYRQSLGQGLEFLIYFQGNSAPDKSGLPSDRFSAERTGGSVSTLTIQRTQQEDSAVYLCASSHSRMVSSYNEQFFGPGTRLTVL.

The sample holds many counts of this clonotype. The chain joins TRBV11-2 to TRBJ2-7; D is uncertain. This CDR3 contains 24 residues. Per germline, CDR1 SGHAT and CDR2 FQNNGV. The V end lost 2 bases, the J end lost 0 bases, and 38 bases lay between the germline ends. The CDR3 here is CASSLFPRPTDSLRMSRNSYEQYF. The CDR3 DNA follows: TGTGCCAGCAGCTTATTTCCCAGGCCTACCGATTCACTTAGAATGTCGCGGAACTCCTACGAGCAGTACTTC.